The 9 T cell receptor beta chains listed next were all sequenced from one sample in a study of early T cells in non-severe SARS-CoV-2 infection. TCRdb fed the 5' RACE reads into MiXCR, producing one record per CDR3 protein. The sample holds about 92,000 distinct CDR3 sequences, roughly 15% seen once. The sample was whole blood. Receptors originate from an adult who was a healthcare worker with PCR-confirmed SARS-CoV-2 infection or an uninfected control (not recorded which).

The V gene is TRBV5-6, the J gene TRBJ1-5; D is ambiguous. With 0 bases removed from V and 7 bases from J, the gap between germline ends came to 8 bases. The CDR3 covers 13 residues. Germline lookup yields CDR1 SGHDT and CDR2 YYEEEE. The CDR3 is CASSLGTGQPQHF. The CDR3 DNA sequence: TGTGCCAGCAGCTTGGGGACCGGGCAGCCCCAGCATTTT.

In its sample, this clonotype was seen many times. The chain couples TRBV12-3 or TRBV12-4 to TRBJ2-2, with D tentatively TRBD1 or TRBD2 (5 bases each). The CDR3 is 17 residues long. The V and J ends lost 7 bases and 4 bases respectively, with 22 bases between them. CDR3 DNA: TGTGCCAGCACCCCCCTTACGGGACGCCGAGGCACCGGGGAGCTGTTTTTT. This codes for CASTPLTGRRGTGELFF.

This clonotype occurred a few times. CDR3 amino acids: CASSIGGQGGRSSYNEQFF. The CDR3 DNA follows: TGTGCCAGTAGTATTGGGGGACAGGGGGGCCGCAGCTCCTACAATGAGCAGTTCTTC. V gene TRBV19 combines with J gene TRBJ2-1; TRBD1 agrees at 11 bases. V was clipped by 3 bases and J by 0 bases; unmatched bases: 10. CDR3 length: 19 amino acids. The germline CDR1 and CDR2 sequences are LNHDA and SQIVND (reference sequence). Together with reference TRBV19 and TRBJ2-1, the CDR3 gives the full variable domain: DGGITQSPKYLFRKEGQNVTLSCEQNLNHDAMYWYRQDPGQGLRLIYYSQIVNDFQKGDIAEGYSVSREKKESFPLTVTSAQKNPTAFYLCASSIGGQGGRSSYNEQFFGPGTRLTVL.

This clonotype came up a few times. V is TRBV11-2 and J is TRBJ2-1, with D perhaps matching TRBD1 (6 bases). V was shortened by 3 bases and J by 9 bases, with 15 bases between the two germline ends. Germline CDR1 is SGHAT and CDR2 is FQNNGV. The CDR3 covers 14 residues. The CDR3 bases are TGTGCCAGCAGCTTCAGTTGGGGGCAGGGTGAGCAGTTCTTC. Protein: CASSFSWGQGEQFF.

This clonotype was detected only a few times. The chain has TRBV5-4 and TRBJ1-6; 7 positions match TRBD1. The CDR3 is made up of 15 amino acids. Per germline, CDR1 SGHNT and CDR2 YYREEE (reference sequence). With V trimmed by 2 bases and J by 6 bases, 5 bases remained unmatched. CDR3 protein: CASSFTTGTNSPLHF. The CDR3 nucleotides read TGTGCCAGCAGCTTCACGACAGGGACTAATTCACCCCTCCACTTT.

This chain uses TRBV12-3 or TRBV12-4 with TRBJ2-1; 7 bases map to TRBD2. CDR3 length: 12 residues. The V segment lost 7 bases and the J segment 9 bases; nucleotides outside the gene matches: 6. The CDR3 protein is CASTLGGIEQFF. The CDR3 bases are TGTGCCAGCACCCTCGGGGGGATTGAGCAGTTCTTC.

This chain connects TRBV5-1 to TRBJ2-7, with D possibly TRBD2 on 7 matching bases. The length of the CDR3 is 15 residues. Germline-derived CDR1 and CDR2 are SGHRS and YFSETQ. V was clipped by 0 bases and J by 0 bases, with 10 bases between them. Here the CDR3 DNA reads TGCGCCAGCAGCTTGGGCGGGGGCAACTCCTACGAGCAGTACTTC. Protein sequence: CASSLGGGNSYEQYF.

J is TRBJ2-7 and V is TRBV11-2, with 7 positions matching TRBD2. The CDR3 contains 14 residues. The V and J ends lost 5 bases and 6 bases, in that order; junction bases with no gene match: 10. Germline V gene sequence: CDR1 SGHAT, CDR2 FQNNGV. CDR3 sequence: CASSPPEGGVEQYF. DNA for the CDR3: TGTGCCAGCAGCCCGCCGGAGGGAGGGGTCGAGCAGTACTTC. Full variable domain (remainder filled in from reference TRBV11-2 and TRBJ2-7): EAGVAQSPRYKIIEKRQSVAFWCNPISGHATLYWYQQILGQGPKLLIQFQNNGVVDDSQLPKDRFSAERLKGVDSTLKIQPAKLEDSAVYLCASSPPEGGVEQYFGPGTRLTVT.

This clonotype was seen many times. The chain has TRBV29-1 and TRBJ1-5; TRBD1 aligns across 7 bases. Germline trimming cut 5 bases from V and 5 bases from J; bases unmatched to any gene: 6. The CDR3 consists of 13 residues. CDR1 SQVTM and CDR2 ANQGSEA come from the germline V gene. The CDR3 DNA reads TGCAGCGTTAACCGGGACAGCGATCAGCCCCAGCATTTT. Translation gives CSVNRDSDQPQHF.